The clone carrying this T cell receptor beta chain appeared a few times. The antigen remains undetermined. The V and J ends lost 0 bases and 3 bases, in that order; junction bases with no gene match: 13. Germline V gives CDR1 LNHDA, CDR2 SQIVND (reference sequence). The CDR3 is 19 amino acids. TCRB transcripts that were expressed got sequenced, as all of the isolated RNA had been reverse transcribed. Measured with immunoSEQ multiplex PCR; TCRdb has only the in-frame clones, and not every one. The sample has under 250,000 clones; about 30% are singletons. This sample was taken from a study of beta chain features in type 1 diabetes. Findings of the study overall: In the patient group, naive, central memory and Treg TCRB repertoires seemed more alike than in the healthy donor group. Researchers report that Type 1 diabetes patients had moderately but significantly shorter TCRB CDR3s across all four CD4+ subsets. Equally in patients and controls, shorter templates might have been favored by PCR.

The specimen sequenced was central memory CD4+ T cells from blood. This chain links TRBV19 with TRBJ2-4; 8 bases map to TRBD2. This receptor was obtained from a man aged 25-45 years in good health. CDR3 nucleotides: TGTGCCAGTAGTATAGAATTAGCGGGGTCCAAGGCCCACAAAAACATTCAGTACTTC. Amino acids: CASSIELAGSKAHKNIQYF.